In this sample, the clone carrying this TCR beta chain turned up once. Per the germline V gene, CDR1 is SNHLY and CDR2 is FYNNEI. This CDR3 is built from 15 residues. The ends were cut back, 3 bases at V and 7 bases at J, with 18 bases in the middle. The data were taken from a study of blood T cell repertoires in COVID-19. Repertoires were generated with immunoSEQ multiplex PCR, while TCRdb's copy carries only in-frame clones and drops some. The table lists about 130,000 clones, around 74% of them singletons. V usage is TRBV2 and J usage is TRBJ2-5, with a possible D match to TRBD2 (6 bases). The sequencing sample was made of peripheral blood. The TCR was taken from an elderly man with COVID-19, enrolled during active disease. The CDR3 DNA is TGTGCCAGCAGTGATCGACTAGAATGGTCGGGGACCCAGTACTTC. Translating it yields CASSDRLEWSGTQYF.